One and the same sample provided the 18 T cell receptor beta chains below, sequenced in a study of cytomegalovirus exposure and HLA in healthy donors (dated by TCRdb to the late 2010s). Library preparation employed the immunoSEQ multiplex PCR assay. For the multiplex PCR, a mixture combining 60 forward primers for TCR Vbeta segments and 13 reverse primers for TCR Jbeta segments was used. What TCRdb holds here is the immuneACCESS table cut down to in-frame rearrangements. Part of the clones is not present; checked against another copy, under half of the missing clones reflect an unresolved V gene, and the others are unexplained. For this sample there are about 100,000 clones; about 79% appear just once. More than 1% of the sample is taken by the ten largest. The specimen was PBMCs. The receptor source for this set is a woman aged 18-29 years in good health and CMV-seronegative.

In this sample, this clone turned up a few times. The chain couples TRBV14 to TRBJ1-1, with D maybe TRBD1 (6 bases). CDR1 and CDR2 (germline): SGHDN, FVKESK. The CDR3 has 13 amino acids. Trimming shortened V by 3 bases and J by 8 bases, and 13 bases separated the two germline ends. CDR3 amino acids: CASSHERTEEAFF. CDR3 nucleotides: TGTGCCAGCAGCCACGAACGGACAGAAGAAGCTTTCTTT.

The chain carries TRBV5-6 and TRBJ2-7, with D possibly TRBD2 on 6 matching bases. Deletions cut 0 bases from V and 0 bases from J, with 13 bases between. CDR1 and CDR2 from the germline V gene are SGHDT and YYEEEE. The CDR3 runs to 16 residues. The CDR3 coding sequence is TGTGCCAGCAGCTTGGGGGGGGACGGAATCTCCTACGAGCAGTACTTC. Its protein is CASSLGGDGISYEQYF.

The V call is TRBV5-1, the J call TRBJ2-1; 7 bases align to TRBD2. This CDR3 is built from 14 residues. Germline trimming cut 0 bases from V and 6 bases from J; bases unmatched to any gene: 3. Germline CDR1 reads SGHRS; CDR2 reads YFSETQ. The CDR3 region is CASSLAAGPNEQFF. In nucleotides, the CDR3 is TGCGCCAGCAGCTTGGCAGCGGGACCCAATGAGCAGTTCTTC.

V is TRBV5-1 and J is TRBJ2-5; tentative D call: TRBD2 (6 bases). The CDR3 spans 20 residues. With 4 bases removed from V and 5 bases from J, the gap between germline ends came to 33 bases. Per germline, CDR1 SGHRS and CDR2 YFSETQ. In DNA form, the CDR3 reads TGCGCCAGCAGCGGGGGTTGGGACTTAGCGACCAGGAGTATGGGGGAGACCCAGTACTTC. Its translation is CASSGGWDLATRSMGETQYF.

This clone appeared once. The chain couples TRBV19 to TRBJ2-2; D may be TRBD1 (6 bases). Trimming stripped 10 bases from V and 3 bases from J, with 18 bases between. CDR1 and CDR2 (germline): LNHDA, SQIVND (reference sequence). The CDR3 runs 15 residues. CDR3 region: CAIKGRAGDTGELFF. DNA of the CDR3: TGTGCCATCAAGGGTAGGGCAGGGGACACCGGGGAGCTGTTTTTT.

This clone was seen once. This rearrangement joins TRBV7-6 to TRBJ2-1; 13 positions match TRBD2. There are 16 residues in the CDR3. In germline, CDR1 is SGHVS, CDR2 FNYEAQ. The trim removed 5 bases at V and 4 bases at J, leaving 5 bases unmatched. CDR3 protein: CASSPTTSGRYNEQFF. The CDR3, as DNA: TGTGCCAGCAGCCCGACGACTAGCGGGAGGTACAATGAGCAGTTCTTC. Complete variable domain (other parts from reference TRBV7-6 and TRBJ2-1): GAGVSQSPRYKVTKRGQDVALRCDPISGHVSLYWYRQALGQGPEFLTYFNYEAQQDKSGLPNDRFSAERPEGSISTLTIQRTEQRDSAMYRCASSPTTSGRYNEQFFGPGTRLTVL.

For this clone: This CDR3 is also generated by other DNA sequences in the sample. The rearrangement joins TRBV5-6 to TRBJ2-1; possible D gene TRBD1, 5 bases. CDR1 and CDR2 (germline): SGHDT, YYEEEE. Trimming removed 0 bases from V and 4 bases from J, with 8 bases in between. This CDR3 has 14 amino acids. The CDR3 sequence: CASSLGAGYNEQFF. CDR3 in DNA: TGTGCCAGCAGCTTGGGAGCAGGGTACAATGAGCAGTTCTTC.

V usage is TRBV7-2 and J usage is TRBJ2-5, with 7 nucleotides matching TRBD1. The last part of the DNA fits TRBJ2-7 better; the J call may be wrong. The germline CDR1 and CDR2 sequences are SGHTA and FQGNSA. CDR3 length equals 15 residues. As DNA, the CDR3 is TGTGCCAGCAGCTTAGCGCACAGGGGTTCCTACGAGCAGTACTTC. Protein: CASSLAHRGSYEQYF.

This chain links TRBV7-9 with TRBJ1-1; perhaps TRBD1 as D (5 bases). V was trimmed by 5 bases and J by 5 bases, leaving 15 bases between them. CDR1 is SEHNR, CDR2 FQNEAQ, per germline (reference sequence). The CDR3 totals 14 residues. CDR3 DNA: TGTGCCAGCAGCCTCACCGGGGGAAGGACTGAAGCTTTCTTT. It encodes CASSLTGGRTEAFF.

The chain is built from TRBV18 and TRBJ2-7; D not resolved. V was shortened by 7 bases and J by 2 bases, with 15 bases between the two germline ends. This CDR3 has 14 residues. The V gene's germline CDR1 is KGHSH and CDR2 LQKENI. CDR3 sequence reads: CASLLMEPPYEQYF. The CDR3 DNA reads as TGTGCCAGCTTATTAATGGAGCCCCCCTACGAGCAGTACTTC. The full variable domain, with the rest looked up from reference TRBV18 and TRBJ2-7, is NAGVMQNPRHLVRRRGQEARLRCSPMKGHSHVYWYRQLPEEGLKFMVYLQKENIIDESGMPKERFSAEFPKEGPSILRIQQVVRGDSAAYFCASLLMEPPYEQYFGPGTRLTVT.

The CDR3 protein is CASSLGGNSPLHF. The CDR3 nucleotides read TGCGCCAGCAGCTTGGGAGGGAATTCACCCCTCCACTTT. This sequence joins TRBV5-1 and TRBJ1-6; D uncertain. The CDR3 consists of 13 residues. The V gene's germline CDR1 is SGHRS and CDR2 YFSETQ. Trimming removed 0 bases from V and 7 bases from J, with 5 bases in between.

The chain recombines TRBV10-3 with TRBJ1-5, with TRBD1 matching 9 bases. The CDR3 sequence is 13 residues long. Germline trimming cut 8 bases from V and 5 bases from J; bases unmatched to any gene: 4. Germline V gives CDR1 ENHRY, CDR2 SYGVKD. The CDR3 sequence is CAIGGQGYQPQHF. CDR3 sequence (DNA): TGTGCCATCGGGGGACAGGGATATCAGCCCCAGCATTTT.

This clone was counted between two and nine times. This chain joins TRBV4-1 and TRBJ2-1; 10 bases align to TRBD1. Trimming removed 4 bases from V and 6 bases from J; junction bases left unmatched: 6. Germline CDR1 MGHRA, CDR2 YSYEKL. This CDR3 has 15 amino acids. The CDR3 nucleotides read TGCGCCAGCAGCCCAGGGACAGGGGCGCGCAATGAGCAGTTCTTC. The encoded protein is CASSPGTGARNEQFF.

The chain couples TRBV15 to TRBJ2-7, with D perhaps matching TRBD1 (5 bases). The CDR3 runs 14 residues. Trimming cost V 0 bases and J 6 bases, with 12 bases left between them. Germline CDR1 and CDR2: LNHNV and YYDKDF (reference sequence). CDR3: CATSREATELEQYF. CDR3 DNA: TGTGCCACCAGCAGAGAAGCGACAGAACTCGAGCAGTACTTC.

J is TRBJ2-5 and V is TRBV28; the D gene is possibly TRBD1 (6 bases). In germline, CDR1 is MDHEN, CDR2 SYDVKM. The CDR3 totals 14 residues. V lost 6 bases, J lost 1 base, and 12 bases lay in between. The CDR3 DNA reads as TGTGCCAGCAGCTTACAGGGTAGCCAAGAGACCCAGTACTTC. Translating it yields CASSLQGSQETQYF. The whole variable domain, remainder taken from reference TRBV28 and TRBJ2-5, is DVKVTQSSRYLVKRTGEKVFLECVQDMDHENMFWYRQDPGLGLRLIYFSYDVKMKEKGDIPEGYSVSREKKERFSLILESASTNQTSMYLCASSLQGSQETQYFGPGTRLLVL.

This clone has just a few counts. This chain links TRBV10-3 with TRBJ2-7; maybe TRBD1 (7 bases). The length of the CDR3 is 15 residues. Trimming left V 3 bases short and J 0 bases short, with 12 bases between. The germline gives CDR1 ENHRY, CDR2 SYGVKD. The chain's CDR3 is CAISDRGESSYEQYF. CDR3 nucleotides: TGTGCCATCAGTGACAGGGGGGAGAGCTCCTACGAGCAGTACTTC.

This chain joins TRBV5-1 and TRBJ2-3; possible D gene TRBD1, 6 bases. Germline assignment: CDR1 SGHRS and CDR2 YFSETQ. Trimming removed 4 bases at V and 5 bases at J, with 14 bases between. The CDR3 covers 14 residues. The CDR3 DNA reads TGCGCCAGCAGCCCGGGACATCTCCAAGATACGCAGTATTTT. It specifies CASSPGHLQDTQYF.

Within the sample, this clone is medium-sized. This rearrangement joins TRBV6-4 to TRBJ2-6; possible D gene TRBD2, 6 bases. CDR1 is MRHNA, CDR2 SNTAGT, per germline. The ends were cut back, 2 bases at V and 0 bases at J, with 8 bases in the middle. CDR3 length equals 16 residues. The CDR3 protein is CASSDLGGSGANVLTF. CDR3 sequence (DNA): TGTGCCAGCAGTGACCTGGGGGGCTCTGGGGCCAACGTCCTGACTTTC.